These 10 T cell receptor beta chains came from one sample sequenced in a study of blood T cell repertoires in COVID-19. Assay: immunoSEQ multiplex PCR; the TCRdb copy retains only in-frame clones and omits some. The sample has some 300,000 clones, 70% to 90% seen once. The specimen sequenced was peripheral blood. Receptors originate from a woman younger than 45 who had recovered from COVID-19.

CDR3 loop: CASTWGDYEQYF. The DNA of the CDR3 is TGTGCCAGCACCTGGGGGGACTACGAGCAGTACTTC. The chain is built from TRBV25-1 and TRBJ2-7; D is perhaps TRBD2 (6 bases). Germline loops: CDR1 MGHDK, CDR2 SYGVNS. V was cut by 7 bases and J by 3 bases, with 10 bases left in between. This CDR3 has 12 amino acids.

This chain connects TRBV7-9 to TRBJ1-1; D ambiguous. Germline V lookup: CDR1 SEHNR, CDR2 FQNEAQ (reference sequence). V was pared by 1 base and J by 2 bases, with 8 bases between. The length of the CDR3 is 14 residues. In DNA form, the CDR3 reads TGTGCCAGCAGCTTAGGGAGCATTAACACTGAAGCTTTCTTT. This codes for CASSLGSINTEAFF.

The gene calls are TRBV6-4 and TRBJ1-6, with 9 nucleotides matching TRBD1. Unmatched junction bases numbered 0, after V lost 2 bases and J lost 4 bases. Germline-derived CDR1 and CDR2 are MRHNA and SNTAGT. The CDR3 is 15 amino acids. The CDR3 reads CASSDGTGYNSPLHF. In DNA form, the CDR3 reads TGTGCCAGCAGTGACGGGACAGGGTATAATTCACCCCTCCACTTT.

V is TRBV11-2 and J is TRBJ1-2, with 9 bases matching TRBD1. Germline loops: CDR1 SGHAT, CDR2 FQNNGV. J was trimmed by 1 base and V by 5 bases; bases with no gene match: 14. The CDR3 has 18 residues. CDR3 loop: CASSHFRPGQGFNYGYTF. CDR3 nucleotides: TGTGCCAGCAGCCATTTCCGACCGGGACAGGGATTTAACTATGGCTACACCTTC.

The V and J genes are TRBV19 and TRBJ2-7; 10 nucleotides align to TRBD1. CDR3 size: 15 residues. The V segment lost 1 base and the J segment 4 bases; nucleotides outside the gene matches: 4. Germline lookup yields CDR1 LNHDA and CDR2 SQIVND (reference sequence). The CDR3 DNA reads TGTGCCAGTAGTATAGGCGGGACAGGGGAATACGAGCAGTACTTC. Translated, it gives CASSIGGTGEYEQYF. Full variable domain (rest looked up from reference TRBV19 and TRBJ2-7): DGGITQSPKYLFRKEGQNVTLSCEQNLNHDAMYWYRQDPGQGLRLIYYSQIVNDFQKGDIAEGYSVSREKKESFPLTVTSAQKNPTAFYLCASSIGGTGEYEQYFGPGTRLTVT.

The CDR3 is CASLNLRRGTNTEAFF. As DNA, the CDR3 is TGTGCCAGCTTGAACCTTCGTAGGGGCACAAACACTGAAGCTTTCTTT. J is TRBJ1-1 and V is TRBV2; possibly TRBD1 for D (5 bases). This CDR3 spans 16 amino acids. Germline CDR1 SNHLY, CDR2 FYNNEI. V gave up 8 bases and J gave up 2 bases, with 21 bases separating them.

The CDR3 DNA follows: TGTGCCAGTAGCCCCGCGGACAGGGAAGGTACTGAAGCTTTCTTT. It codes for CASSPADREGTEAFF. The chain couples TRBV19 to TRBJ1-1; 8 bases align to TRBD1. Unmatched junction bases numbered 11, after V lost 6 bases and J lost 5 bases. The length of the CDR3 is 15 residues. Germline V gives CDR1 LNHDA, CDR2 SQIVND (reference sequence).

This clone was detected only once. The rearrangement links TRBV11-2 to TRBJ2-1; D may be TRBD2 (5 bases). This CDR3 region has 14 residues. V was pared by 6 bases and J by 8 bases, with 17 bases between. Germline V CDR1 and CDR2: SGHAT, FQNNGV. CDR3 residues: CASSRESRGDEQFF. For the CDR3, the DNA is TGTGCCAGCAGTCGCGAAAGCCGGGGTGATGAGCAGTTCTTC.

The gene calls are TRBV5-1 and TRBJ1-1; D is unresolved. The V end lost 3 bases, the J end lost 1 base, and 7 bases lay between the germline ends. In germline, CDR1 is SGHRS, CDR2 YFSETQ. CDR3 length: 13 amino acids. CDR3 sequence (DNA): TGCGCCAGCAGCTCAGGTTCGAACACTGAAGCTTTCTTT. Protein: CASSSGSNTEAFF.

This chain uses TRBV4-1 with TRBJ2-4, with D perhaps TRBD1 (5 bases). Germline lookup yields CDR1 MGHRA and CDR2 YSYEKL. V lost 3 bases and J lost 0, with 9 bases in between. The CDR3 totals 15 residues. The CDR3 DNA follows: TGCGCCAGCAGCCACGAGACAGTAGCCAAAAACATTCAGTACTTC. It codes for CASSHETVAKNIQYF.